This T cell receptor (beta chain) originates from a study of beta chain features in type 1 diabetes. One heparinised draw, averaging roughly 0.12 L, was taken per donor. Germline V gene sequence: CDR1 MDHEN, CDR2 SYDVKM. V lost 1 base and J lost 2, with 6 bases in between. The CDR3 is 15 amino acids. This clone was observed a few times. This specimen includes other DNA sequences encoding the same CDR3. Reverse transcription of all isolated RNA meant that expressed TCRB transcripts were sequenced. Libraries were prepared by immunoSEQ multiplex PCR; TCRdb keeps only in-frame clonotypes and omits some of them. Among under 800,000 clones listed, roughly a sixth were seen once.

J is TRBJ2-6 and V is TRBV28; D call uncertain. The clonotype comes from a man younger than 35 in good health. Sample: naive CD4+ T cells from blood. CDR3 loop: CASSLFAPGANVLTF. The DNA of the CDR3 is TGTGCCAGCAGTTTATTTGCCCCTGGGGCCAACGTCCTGACTTTC.